This T cell receptor beta chain comes out of a study of naive and memory T cell subsets. General study points: The power law exponent of TCR abundance differed between naive and memory cells.

Details on this clonotype: Its antigen is not identified.

Both TRBC1 and TRBC2 were covered by a beta constant-region primer of two equimolar oligonucleotides. TCRdb re-called the UMI-ligation and nested PCR reads with MiXCR, one entry per CDR3 protein. The data show some 87,000 distinct CDR3 sequences, 6% to 7.5% seen once. Germline assignment: CDR1 MNHEY and CDR2 SMNVEV (reference sequence). The CDR3 is 15 residues long. V shed 1 base, J shed 6 bases, and the junction held 5 bases outside the gene matches. CMV status came from CD4+ IFNgamma after overnight CMV lysate stimulation. After CD4 positive bead selection, the CD4-negative fraction gave CD8 T cells. Cells stained for CD3, CD4, CD8, CD45RA, CD27 and viability were sorted into four CD45RA/CD27 subsets.

The sample was central memory CD4+ T cells from blood. The TCR comes from a human donor in good health. The chain joins TRBV27 to TRBJ2-7; 11 bases align to TRBD2. The CDR3 region is CASSLYSGRDIEQYF. The CDR3 region has the DNA TGTGCCAGCAGTTTATATAGCGGGAGGGATATCGAGCAGTACTTC.